The clone carrying this T cell receptor beta chain was counted a single time. Its antigen is unknown. This sample was taken from a study of CD8+CD57+ T cells in acquired aplastic anemia. Notes on the study in general: Levels of CD8+ Simpson's diversity were not significantly distinct in patients versus controls. Roughly 30 CD8+ CDR3 sequences occurred in both the patients and the controls.

The CDR3 is made up of 16 amino acids. Germline CDR1 and CDR2: GTSNPN and SVGIG (reference sequence). Trimming cost V 5 bases and J 3 bases, with 22 bases left between them. Researchers used genomic DNA as the template to profile TCR beta VDJ and CDR3. TCRdb itself ran the reads through MiXCR, one entry per CDR3 protein. The sample includes some 200,000 distinct CDR3 sequences, 40% to 55% of them seen just once. The sequenced patients had an expansion of CD8+CD57+ cells seen by flow cytometry. The TCR originated in a human donor with aplastic anemia. Material: sorted CD4+, CD8+, or CD8+CD57+ T cells (not recorded which) from PBMCs. V is TRBV30 and J is TRBJ1-2; unclear D gene. The CDR3 loop is CAWQRTPWYGDYGYTF. The CDR3, as DNA: TGTGCCTGGCAACGGACTCCCTGGTACGGTGACTATGGCTACACCTTC.